These T cell receptor beta chains were read from a single sample in a study of T cell responses to AZD1222 COVID-19 vaccine. Clones were read by immunoSEQ multiplex PCR, and TCRdb kept only the in-frame ones, dropping some. The top ten clones hold about 3% of a sample with 150,000 or so clones, 70% to 90% of them seen once. The starting material was peripheral blood, obtained on day 0 of AZD1222 vaccination. These receptors came from an adult in good health. Each CDR3 is given with its conserved first and last residue. The order of the fields is V gene, D gene, J gene, clone size, CDR3 DNA, CDR3 protein. D genes are given only for firm matches. The size entry is marked missing in some rows and otherwise reads once, few, many or a size class.

>TRBV9|NA|TRBJ2-6|NA
TGTGCCAGCAGCCAATCCCCGACAGGATCATGGGGCCCCAACGTCCTGACTTTC
CASSQSPTGSWGPNVLTF
>TRBV9|NA|TRBJ2-3|NA
TGTGCCAGCAGCGTAGACGGGGATGGGTCGTCAGATACGCAGTATTTT
CASSVDGDGSSDTQYF
>TRBV5-3|TRBD1|TRBJ2-7|once
TGTGCCAGAAGCCCCGAGGGGGCAGGGGGAAAGTACGAGCAGTACTTC
CARSPEGAGGKYEQYF
>TRBV24-1|NA|TRBJ1-3|NA
TGTGCCACCAGTGATTCTCCCGGTTCTGGAAACACCATATATTTT
CATSDSPGSGNTIYF
>TRBV6-6|TRBD2|TRBJ2-7|NA
TGTGCCAGCAGTTACGTAGCGGGATACTACGAGCAGTACTTC
CASSYVAGYYEQYF
>TRBV7-2|TRBD2|TRBJ2-1|NA
TGTGCCAGCAGCCGCCCTAGCGGGAGGCCTGAGCAGTTCTTC
CASSRPSGRPEQFF
>TRBV2|NA|TRBJ1-2|few
TGTGCCAGCAAGTCGAGCGGGACGCGCACCCCAAGCTGGGGCTACACCTTC
CASKSSGTRTPSWGYTF
>TRBV5-6|NA|TRBJ1-4|once
TGTGCCAGCAGCTGGGGGGACACGGGACAAGTTTTT
CASSWGDTGQVF
>TRBV4-2|TRBD1|TRBJ1-2|NA
TGTGCCAGTACCGGGACAGGGGGCAACTATGGCTACACCTTC
CASTGTGGNYGYTF
>TRBV28|NA|TRBJ2-7|NA
TGTGCCAGCCTTCGTGGTCCCTCCTACGAGCAGTACTTC
CASLRGPSYEQYF
>TRBV4-3|NA|TRBJ2-5|NA
TGCGCCAGCAGCCCATCAGCCGGGTTGGGGGAGACCCAGTACTTC
CASSPSAGLGETQYF
>TRBV19|TRBD1|TRBJ1-2|NA
TGTGCCAGTAGTATGACGGGGACAGGGGGCGAGAATGGCTACACCTTC
CASSMTGTGGENGYTF
>TRBV4-1|NA|TRBJ2-5|once
TGCGCCAGCAGCCAAGAAGTCGAGCCGAAAGAGACCCAGTACTTC
CASSQEVEPKETQYF
>TRBV4-3|NA|TRBJ1-1|NA
TGCGCCAGCAGCCAAGATCTAGTGGGGGACACTGAAGCTTTCTTT
CASSQDLVGDTEAFF